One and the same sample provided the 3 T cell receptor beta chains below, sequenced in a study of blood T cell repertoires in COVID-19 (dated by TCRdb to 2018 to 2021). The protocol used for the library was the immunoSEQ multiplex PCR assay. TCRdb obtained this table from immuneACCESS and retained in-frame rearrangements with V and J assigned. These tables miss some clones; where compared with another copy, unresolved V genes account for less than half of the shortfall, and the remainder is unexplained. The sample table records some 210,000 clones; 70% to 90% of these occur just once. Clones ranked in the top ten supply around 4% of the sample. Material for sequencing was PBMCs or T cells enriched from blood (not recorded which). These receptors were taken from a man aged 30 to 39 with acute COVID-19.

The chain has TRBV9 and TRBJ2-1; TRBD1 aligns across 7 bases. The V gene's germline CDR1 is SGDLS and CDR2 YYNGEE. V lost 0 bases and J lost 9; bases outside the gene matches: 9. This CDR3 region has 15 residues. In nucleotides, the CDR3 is TGTGCCAGCAGCGTAGGGGGACAGCCGTCGATTGAGCAGTTCTTC. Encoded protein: CASSVGGQPSIEQFF.

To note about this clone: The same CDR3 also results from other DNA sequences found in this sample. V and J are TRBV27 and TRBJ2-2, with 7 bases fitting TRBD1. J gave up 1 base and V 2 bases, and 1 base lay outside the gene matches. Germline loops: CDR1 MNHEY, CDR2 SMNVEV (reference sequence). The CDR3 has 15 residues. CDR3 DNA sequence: TGTGCCAGCAGTTTAGGGACAGTGAACACCGGGGAGCTGTTTTTT. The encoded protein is CASSLGTVNTGELFF.

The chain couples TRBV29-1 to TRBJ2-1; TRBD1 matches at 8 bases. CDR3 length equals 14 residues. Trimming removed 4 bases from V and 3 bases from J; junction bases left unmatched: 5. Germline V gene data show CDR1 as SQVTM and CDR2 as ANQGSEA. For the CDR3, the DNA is TGCAGCGTTGGGACAGGGCGAAGCTACAATGAGCAGTTCTTC. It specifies CSVGTGRSYNEQFF.